This TCR beta chain comes out of a study of regulatory T cells in long-lasting Graves disease (dated by TCRdb to 2020 to 2023). Study-wide context: Patients with newly diagnosed Graves' disease had been on antithyroid drugs for under 3 months. This study used TCR sequencing and RNA sequencing of peripheral blood to compare persistent Graves' disease patients against newly diagnosed Graves' disease patients. The study was registered as a clinical trial and conducted in China. A total of 35 or so samples were covered by TCR sequencing, comprising around 13 persistent and roughly 20 newly diagnosed Graves' disease patients. The full study reports these points: Persistent disease showed preferential use of TRBV28, TRBJ1-2 and TRBJ2-5, whereas newly diagnosed disease favored TRBV20-1 and TRBJ2-1. Lower TCR Shannon entropy and fewer highly expanded clones were observed in persistent Graves' disease patients than in newly diagnosed patients, which suggested clonal expansion. Patients with persistent disease shared more public clonotypes (under 3,000) than newly diagnosed patients did (roughly 970). The authors acknowledged the small sample size as a limitation that may reduce accuracy. Sequencing and analysis were restricted to the TCR beta chain. Peripheral blood alone was examined, since thyroid tissue, which constituted the primary lesion, could not be accessed.

Its CDR3 holds 13 amino acids, cysteine through phenylalanine. The read is trimmed to its CDR3 DNA, 39 bases read in frame from base 1. CDR1 is given as SGHAT and CDR2 as FQNNGV, both from the germline V gene. A distance of 10 bases separates the germline ends of V and J, which lose 1 base and 9 bases respectively. Per the publication, the time point label means: newly diagnosed GD, antithyroid drugs for less than 3 months. For both TCR sequencing and RNA sequencing, RNA was extracted from PBMCs using TRIzol. The diagnosis of Graves' disease followed American Thyroid Association guidelines. Patients for the study were recruited at an endocrinology department in Xi'an, China. From each patient, approximately 9.9 milliliters of peripheral blood was collected into an EDTA anticoagulant tube. Ficoll Paque Plus density gradient separation was used to isolate PBMCs, and no further T cell sorting was performed. An Agilent 2100 Bioanalyzer and agarose gel were used to check RNA quality, while a NanoDrop 2000 measured RNA concentration.

Library generation was performed with multiplex PCR. TCRdb lists the instrument as Illumina HiSeq 4000. TCR beta libraries were built with iRepertoire HTBI primers and Arm-PCR amplification of CDR3 regions. PCR products were gel purified before sequencing. From the authors' description of their analysis: Gene usage analysis of CDR3 amino acid clonotypes relied on the 60 or so TRBV and more than twelve TRBJ segments identified across samples. Filtered high-quality paired reads were merged into contigs using COPE and FqMerger. BLAST was used to align contigs to the IMGT TRBV, TRBD and TRBJ reference genes, and CDR3 was defined following IMGT. Highly expanded clones were defined as clonotypes with a frequency above 0.1%. Shannon entropy served as the measure of repertoire diversity, while the Gini coefficient captured V-J evenness. A clonotype found in more than one individual was treated as public. TCRdb handled the public reads itself, with Q25 trimming in fastp and clone calling in MiXCR, and kept productive beta chains. For every CDR3 protein sequence, its rows merge into one entry that carries the most common genes and DNA. TCRdb, not the authors, supplied the V and J calls. Across this sample there are a few hundred thousand distinct CDR3 sequences, with about 17% seen only once. The top ten constitute approximately 14% of the sample.

A remark on this clonotype: Its recognized antigen is unknown. No quality values exist for individual bases; no much larger clone is one base distant.

The same sample was also used in a study of T cells in Graves' hyperthyroidism and ophthalmopathy. The other study reports the following: Stable Graves' hyperthyroidism was defined as the absence of progression to ophthalmopathy over 18 months of follow-up. Hyperthyroidism patients were aged 18 to 65 years and newly diagnosed, with disease duration of less than 2 months. The study excluded patients with uncontrolled infections, other autoimmune diseases, pregnancy or lactation. Diagnoses were based on clinical symptoms, serum thyroxine and TRAb, thyroid ultrasound and orbital computed tomography. A first-round RT-PCR of the TCR CDR3 used the HTBI primer set with the Qiagen OneStep RT-PCR kit. Most expanded thyroid clonotypes (frequency above 0.001) were also detected in blood, suggesting blood repertoires may reflect thyroid immune responses. In cross-validation, a model built on a 13 V-J signature told ophthalmopathy apart from stable hyperthyroidism with 85% to 90% sensitivity and 81% to 82% specificity, and in testing the same model reached 80%/75%. In validation, progression to ophthalmopathy was predicted by the model with 70.59% sensitivity and 72% to 80% specificity, a median of about 6.4 months before onset. To identify distinguishing TCR V-J signatures, a discovery cohort of about 100 patients was used, comprising 40 to 45 with Graves' ophthalmopathy and around 60 with stable Graves' hyperthyroidism. An independent validation cohort of under 20 hyperthyroidism patients and over 15 patients who later progressed to ophthalmopathy tested prospective prediction of ophthalmopathy. The 100 discovery patients were randomly split 7:3 into training and test sets. In six Graves' hyperthyroidism patients, the study also compared T-cell repertoires from thyroid tissue with T-cell repertoires from blood. Once sampling was done, hyperthyroidism patients were given methimazole at a starting dose of 30 mg daily, whereas ophthalmopathy patients were given high-dose intravenous methylprednisolone. Libraries were constructed in a second round of multiplex PCR, after which size selection and purification were carried out. Paired-end sequencing of the libraries was performed with 100 bp reads on an Illumina HiSeq2000. SOAPnuke was used to process the raw data, removing reads that contained adapters or uncalled bases, had a mean Phred below 15, or lacked an exact match to the constant primer or identifier. COPE v1.2.5 was used to merge the high-quality paired reads, and each unique nucleotide sequence was defined as a clonotype. MiTCR v1.1 was used to align the clonotypes against IMGT TRBV, TRBD and TRBJ reference segments. Only V-J combinations with frequency above 0.0001, covering approximately 99% of repertoires, were analysed. A TCS score was defined as the ratio between F50 (clonal expansion) and ExV (chaos), using BLOSUM62-based TCRdist between CDR3 peptides within each V-J. Welch's t-statistics and random forest reduced around 510 V-J features to 13, which were used in a naive Bayes classifier (R e1071). No statistical method was used to fix the sample size in advance, and group allocation was not hidden from the investigators. The paper describes TCR Vbeta CDR3 sequencing of about 140 peripheral blood samples, made up of 43 ophthalmopathy patients, around 73 hyperthyroidism patients and approximately 17 progressor patients.

Specimen: peripheral blood mononuclear cells (PBMCs), collected at new diagnosis, from a patient treated with antithyroid drugs. The TCR was taken from a woman in her twenties or thirties with Graves disease. Donor details come from another sample of the same person, matched by shared clones. Recombination linked TRBV11-2 to TRBJ2-1, with the D call tentatively TRBD1 or TRBD2, each fitting 5 bases. The nucleotide sequence is TGTGCCAGCAGCTTAGTAGGGGCGGGTGAGCAGTTCTTC. Translated, it reads CASSLVGAGEQFF.